Sequencing of this TCR beta chain was carried out in a study of cytomegalovirus exposure and HLA in healthy donors. Whole-study results and caveats: Specific recognition of CMV antigens was confirmed in vitro for a few chains (all CMV-associated).

For this clone: Its matching antigen is unknown.

Trimming cost V 1 base and J 1 base; bases outside gene matches: 5. This CDR3 is 17 amino acids long. Germline CDR1 and CDR2: LNHNV and YYDKDF (reference sequence). Only in-frame clones appear in the TCRdb table, and some are missing; sequencing was by immunoSEQ multiplex PCR. The data contain roughly 130,000 clones, 75% to 90% of them singletons. The chain combines TRBV15 with TRBJ2-3; 10 bases are a match to TRBD2. Sequencing was performed on PBMCs. The sequence was obtained from a woman aged 18-29 years in good health and CMV-seropositive. In nucleotides, the CDR3 is TGTGCCACCAGCAGAGGTGGAGCGGGGGGGGGCACAGATACGCAGTATTTT. The encoded protein is CATSRGGAGGGTDTQYF.